The 10 T cell receptor beta chains listed next were all sequenced from one sample in a study of T cell responses to AZD1222 COVID-19 vaccine. TCRdb's copy holds only in-frame clones and misses some; the assay was immunoSEQ multiplex PCR. The table records 83,000 or so clones, 70% to 90% of them present only once. The source material was peripheral blood, sampled on day 0 of MenACWY control vaccination. The receptors derive from an adult in good health.

The rearrangement joins TRBV28 to TRBJ2-1, with 7 bases fitting TRBD2. In germline, CDR1 is MDHEN, CDR2 SYDVKM. The CDR3 is 14 amino acids. The J segment lost 6 bases and the V segment lost 7 bases, leaving 9 bases of the junction unmatched. The CDR3 sequence: CASTPGGYLNEQFF. The CDR3 nucleotides are TGTGCCAGCACCCCCGGGGGGTATCTCAATGAGCAGTTCTTC.

This clone has only a few counts. The chain carries TRBV5-1 and TRBJ1-4; D uncertain. Germline-derived CDR1 and CDR2 are SGHRS and YFSETQ. V lost 0 bases, J lost 7 bases, and 10 bases lay in between. This CDR3 is built from 14 residues. This chain's CDR3 is CASSLALAGEKLFF. The CDR3 DNA reads as TGCGCCAGCAGCTTGGCTCTGGCGGGTGAAAAACTGTTTTTT.

This chain joins TRBV4-3 and TRBJ1-5, with D possibly matching TRBD1 (5 bases). This CDR3 is built from 13 residues. CDR1 and CDR2 (germline): LGHNA, YSLEER. Deletions cut 5 bases from V and 6 bases from J, with 11 bases between. The CDR3 spells CASSAERGQPQHF. The CDR3 nucleotides read TGCGCCAGCAGCGCCGAGAGGGGTCAGCCCCAGCATTTT.

The chain carries TRBV7-2 and TRBJ1-5, with TRBD1 as a possible D gene (6 bases). The germline V gene has CDR1 SGHTA and CDR2 FQGNSA. V was shortened by 2 bases and J by 0 bases, with 14 bases between the two germline ends. This CDR3 contains 17 residues. The CDR3 reads CASSLQGMAYSNQPQHF. The CDR3 DNA is TGTGCCAGCAGCTTACAGGGGATGGCTTATAGCAATCAGCCCCAGCATTTT. Full variable domain (missing parts from reference TRBV7-2 and TRBJ1-5): GAGVSQSPSNKVTEKGKDVELRCDPISGHTALYWYRQSLGQGLEFLIYFQGNSAPDKSGLPSDRFSAERTGGSVSTLTIQRTQQEDSAVYLCASSLQGMAYSNQPQHFGDGTRLSIL.

The genes are TRBV3-1 (or the pseudogene TRBV3-2) and TRBJ2-1; TRBD2 agrees at 9 bases. The CDR3 loop spans 15 amino acids. J gave up 1 base and V 4 bases, and 2 bases lay outside the gene matches. Germline CDR1 is LGHDT and CDR2 is YNNKEL (reference sequence). CDR3 sequence: CASSPTSGSYNEQFF. CDR3 DNA sequence: TGTGCCAGCAGCCCAACTAGCGGGTCCTACAATGAGCAGTTCTTC.

The chain has TRBV2 and TRBJ1-2; the D gene is possibly TRBD1 (5 bases). Trimming cost V 8 bases and J 11 bases, with 15 bases left between them. CDR3 length: 11 amino acids. The germline gives CDR1 SNHLY, CDR2 FYNNEI. CDR3 residues: CASPEVQGYTF. The CDR3 DNA follows: TGTGCCAGCCCAGAGGTTCAGGGTTACACCTTC.

The rearrangement joins TRBV29-1 to TRBJ1-1; D ambiguous. CDR1 and CDR2 from the germline V gene are SQVTM and ANQGSEA. Trimming cost V 4 bases and J 0 bases, with 9 bases left between them. This CDR3 is built from 13 residues. CDR3: CSVAGDLNTEAFF. In nucleotides, the CDR3 is TGCAGCGTTGCCGGGGATCTGAACACTGAAGCTTTCTTT.

V and J are TRBV27 and TRBJ2-7; tentative D call: TRBD1 (6 bases). V lost 3 bases and J lost 7, with 13 bases in between. This CDR3 has 13 amino acids. Germline CDR1 is MNHEY and CDR2 is SMNVEV (reference sequence). The CDR3 bases are TGTGCCAGCAGTTTTACCGCAGGGGTGGAGCAGTACTTC. It specifies CASSFTAGVEQYF.

The rearrangement joins TRBV19 to TRBJ1-1; D remains ambiguous. The CDR3 is 13 amino acids. CDR1 and CDR2 (germline): LNHDA, SQIVND (reference sequence). V lost 7 bases to trimming and J lost 4 bases, with 13 bases between them. The CDR3 here is CASTGGATTEAFF. CDR3 in DNA: TGTGCCAGTACTGGAGGAGCAACCACTGAAGCTTTCTTT.

J is TRBJ2-3 and V is TRBV5-1; D remains unclear. V was pared by 2 bases and J by 2 bases, with 9 bases between. CDR1 is SGHRS, CDR2 YFSETQ, per germline. There are 14 residues in the CDR3. CDR3: CASSFTAFTDTQYF. In DNA, the CDR3 is TGCGCCAGCAGCTTCACAGCCTTCACAGATACGCAGTATTTT.